What follows are 30 T cell receptor beta chains derived from one specimen sequenced in a study of breast tumors, draining lymph nodes, adjacent tissues. TCRdb reprocessed the multiplex PCR reads via MiXCR and lists one record per CDR3 protein. The table records roughly 130,000 distinct CDR3 sequences, 20% of them present only once. Axillary draining lymph nodes of breast cancer patients supplied the node samples. Sequencing input: axillary lymph node tissue. These receptors came from a female donor with breast cancer. Some clones in this sample may be carry-over from other donors' samples.

Many counts were recorded for this clonotype. The V call is TRBV30, the J call TRBJ2-5, with 7 bases identical to TRBD2. Germline trimming cut 7 bases from V and 5 bases from J; bases unmatched to any gene: 10. CDR3 length equals 13 residues. Per the germline V gene, CDR1 is GTSNPN and CDR2 is SVGIG (reference sequence). CDR3 sequence (DNA): TGTGCCTTACGGGGGGAGGGCCGGGAGACCCAGTACTTC. Residues: CALRGEGRETQYF. The variable domain in full, completed from reference TRBV30 and TRBJ2-5, reads SQTIHQWPATLVQPVGSPLSLECTVEGTSNPNLYWYRQAAGRGLQLLFYSVGIGQISSEVPQNLSASRPQDRQFILSSKKLLLSDSGFYLCALRGEGRETQYFGPGTRLLVL.

This clonotype came up a few times. This chain uses TRBV5-4 with TRBJ2-2, with unresolved D. From germline, CDR1 is SGHNT and CDR2 YYREEE (reference sequence). There are 14 residues in the CDR3. The V end lost 3 bases, the J end lost 0 bases, and 6 bases lay between the germline ends. As DNA, the CDR3 is TGTGCCAGCAGCTCGAACACGAACACCGGGGAGCTGTTTTTT. Translating it yields CASSSNTNTGELFF.

This clonotype has ten or more counts. CDR3 protein: CASSLALLAGGETDTQYF. The CDR3 DNA reads TGCGCCAGCAGCCTGGCCCTACTAGCGGGAGGGGAGACAGATACGCAGTATTTT. This sequence joins TRBV5-1 and TRBJ2-3; 13 bases are a match to TRBD2. The CDR3 covers 18 residues. V was clipped by 4 bases and J by 3 bases; unmatched bases: 11. Germline CDR1 and CDR2: SGHRS and YFSETQ. The whole variable domain, filled in from reference TRBV5-1 and TRBJ2-3, reads KAGVTQTPRYLIKTRGQQVTLSCSPISGHRSVSWYQQTPGQGLQFLFEYFSETQRNKGNFPGRFSGRQFSNSRSEMNVSTLELGDSALYLCASSLALLAGGETDTQYFGPGTRLTVL.

This clonotype was recorded many times. This rearrangement joins TRBV7-3 to TRBJ2-2; D remains unclear. CDR1 is SGHTA, CDR2 FQGTGA, per germline. The ends were cut back, 5 bases at V and 4 bases at J, with 8 bases in the middle. CDR3 size: 13 residues. In nucleotides, the CDR3 is TGTGCCAGCAGCCGCTCGACCACCGGGGAGCTGTTTTTT. Protein: CASSRSTTGELFF.

This clonotype was picked up many times. The CDR3 loop is CSYVGLAGGETQYF. In nucleotides, the CDR3 is TGCAGTTACGTGGGACTAGCGGGTGGGGAGACCCAGTACTTC. The chain carries TRBV20-1 and TRBJ2-5; 12 bases are shared with TRBD2. CDR1 DFQATT and CDR2 SNEGSKA come from the germline V gene (reference sequence). The V segment lost 8 bases and the J segment 5 bases; nucleotides outside the gene matches: 9. The CDR3 length is 14 residues.

Regarding this clonotype: It may be a read error: a sequence one base away is much more abundant. This chain joins TRBV5-5 and TRBJ1-2; 7 bases map to TRBD1. CDR1 is SGHKS, CDR2 YYEKEE, per germline (reference sequence). The CDR3 totals 14 residues. This chain's CDR3 is CGSKFRDSYYGYTF. The CDR3 DNA sequence: TGTGGCAGCAAATTCCGGGACAGTTACTATGGCTACACCTTC.

This clonotype was counted ten times or more. The rearrangement uses TRBV20-1 and TRBJ2-1; TRBD2 matches 9 bases. V dropped 3 bases and J dropped 6; count of bases not matched to a gene: 6. The germline gives CDR1 DFQATT, CDR2 SNEGSKA (reference sequence). The CDR3 covers 14 residues. This chain's CDR3 is CSARESGGPNEQFF. The CDR3 nucleotides read TGCAGTGCTAGGGAAAGCGGGGGGCCCAATGAGCAGTTCTTC.

Regarding this clonotype: A much more abundant neighbour one base away suggests this may be a read error. V and J are TRBV18 and TRBJ2-1; tentatively, D is TRBD1 (5 bases). Germline V lookup: CDR1 KGHSH, CDR2 LQKENI. There are 14 residues in the CDR3. In nucleotides, the CDR3 is TGTGCCAGCTCACCATACACCTCGGACAATGAGCAGTCCTTC. Its protein product is CASSPYTSDNEQSF.

The table lists this clonotype with many counts. The chain uses TRBV20-1 and TRBJ1-4, with 7 bases matching TRBD1. CDR1 and CDR2 (germline): DFQATT, SNEGSKA (reference sequence). V trimming: 5 bases; J trimming: 8 bases; junction bases outside the gene matches: 11. This CDR3 contains 14 residues. The chain's CDR3 is CSAATRQGLEKLFF. DNA for the CDR3: TGCAGTGCTGCTACCAGACAGGGCCTGGAAAAACTGTTTTTT.

This clonotype was seen a few times. The chain recombines TRBV12-3 or TRBV12-4 with TRBJ2-1, with D unresolved. This CDR3 has 12 residues. Trimming shortened V by 7 bases and J by 4 bases, and 8 bases separated the two germline ends. CDR3 bases: TGTGCCAGCAACATGGGTTACAATGAGCAGTTCTTC. This codes for CASNMGYNEQFF.

This clonotype was detected many times. The chain couples TRBV12-3 or TRBV12-4 to TRBJ2-5; the D is unclear. This CDR3 comprises 14 residues. Trimming took off 2 bases at V and 0 bases at J, with 7 bases between the two ends. The CDR3 region is CASSLPEYQETQYF. The CDR3 bases are TGTGCCAGCAGTTTACCCGAGTACCAAGAGACCCAGTACTTC.

The table lists this clonotype with many counts. This chain uses TRBV5-8 with TRBJ1-6; D is perhaps TRBD1 (6 bases). The CDR3 has 16 amino acids. V was shortened by 7 bases and J by 7 bases, with 21 bases between the two germline ends. From germline, CDR1 is SGHTS and CDR2 YDEGEE. The CDR3 coding sequence is TGTGCCAGCTATGGTATGACAGGCGGTGGAAATTCACCCCTCCACTTT. This encodes CASYGMTGGGNSPLHF.

Note on this clonotype: This may stem from a read error, because a much larger clone lies one nucleotide away. The chain uses TRBV28 and TRBJ2-7, with D possibly matching TRBD2 (5 bases). The V end lost 4 bases, the J end lost 3 bases, and 10 bases lay between the germline ends. This CDR3 comprises 13 residues. Germline values: CDR1 MDHEN, CDR2 SYDVKM. In DNA, the CDR3 is TGTGCCAGCAGTTCTATTGAGGGCTACGAGCAGTACTTC. It codes for CASSSIEGYEQYF.

Ten or more counts support this clonotype. The rearrangement joins TRBV6-1 to TRBJ2-7; 11 nucleotides align to TRBD1. Looked up from germline, CDR1 is MNHNS and CDR2 is SASEGT. The CDR3 has 14 residues. Trimming took 6 bases from V and 4 from J; bases not matched to a gene: 5. The CDR3 region has the DNA TGTGCCAGCAGACGGACAGGGGGCGATTACGAGCAGTACTTC. This gives the protein CASRRTGGDYEQYF.

This clonotype was found a few times. This may come from a read error, since a much larger clone is one base off. This chain links TRBV5-8 with TRBJ2-7; D uncertain. V was clipped by 2 bases and J by 6 bases, with 9 bases between them. Germline V lookup: CDR1 SGHTS, CDR2 YDEGEE. The CDR3 sequence is 12 residues long. CDR3 region: CASSFTVPEQYF. CDR3 nucleotides: TGTGCCAGCAGCTTTACGGTCCCCGAGCAGTACTTC.

This clonotype was recorded many times. This chain connects TRBV2 to TRBJ2-7; 8 nucleotides align to TRBD1. Germline loops: CDR1 SNHLY, CDR2 FYNNEI. The V and J ends lost 1 base and 1 base, in that order; junction bases with no gene match: 9. The CDR3 has 17 amino acids. CDR3 sequence: CASSEGTGTGLSYEQYF. The DNA of the CDR3 is TGTGCCAGCAGTGAAGGGACAGGGACAGGACTATCCTACGAGCAGTACTTC.

This chain joins TRBV30 and TRBJ1-5; 10 positions agree with TRBD1. CDR3 length: 15 residues. V was clipped by 2 bases and J by 6 bases; unmatched bases: 7. CDR1 GTSNPN and CDR2 SVGIG come from the germline V gene (reference sequence). CDR3 sequence: CAWSSDRGRTQPQHF. CDR3 bases: TGTGCCTGGAGTTCCGACAGGGGGCGCACTCAGCCCCAGCATTTT.

This clonotype was seen at least ten times. The chain links TRBV12-3 or TRBV12-4 to TRBJ2-7; 9 bases align to TRBD2. CDR3 length: 16 amino acids. Trimming removed 6 bases from V and 5 bases from J; junction bases left unmatched: 14. CDR3 nucleotides: TGTGCCAGCAGGCCAGACGGGGCGGGAGGGAGGAACGAGCAGTACTTC. Its protein product is CASRPDGAGGRNEQYF.

J is TRBJ1-1 and V is TRBV4-1; D might be TRBD1 (5 bases). Trimming stripped 7 bases from V and 4 bases from J, with 22 bases between. Germline-derived CDR1 and CDR2 are MGHRA and YSYEKL. This CDR3 has 16 amino acids. Here the CDR3 DNA reads TGCGCCAGCATCTCGGGCTCGGGGCCTGGGGTCACTGAAGCTTTCTTT. It specifies CASISGSGPGVTEAFF.

This clonotype showed up many times. J is TRBJ2-7 and V is TRBV11-2; the D call may be TRBD1 or TRBD2 (5 bases each). Trimming left V 4 bases short and J 13 bases short, with 17 bases between. CDR1 is SGHAT and CDR2 is FQNNGV in the germline V gene. The CDR3 spans 12 residues. The CDR3 region has the DNA TGTGCCAGCAGCTCCGAGAGGGGAACTTTATACTTC. Translated, it gives CASSSERGTLYF.

This clonotype was found many times. J is TRBJ2-3 and V is TRBV5-1; D possibly corresponds to TRBD1 (5 bases). There are 13 residues in the CDR3. Germline V gene data show CDR1 as SGHRS and CDR2 as YFSETQ. V was trimmed by 2 bases and J by 6 bases, leaving 10 bases between them. The CDR3 here is CASSFVAGDTQYF. The CDR3 DNA is TGCGCCAGCAGCTTTGTAGCAGGGGATACGCAGTATTTT.

This clonotype was recorded many times. The rearrangement links TRBV5-1 to TRBJ2-5, with a possible D match to TRBD2 (6 bases). Trimming left V 2 bases short and J 1 base short, with 9 bases between. Per the germline V gene, CDR1 is SGHRS and CDR2 is YFSETQ. The CDR3 sequence is 14 residues long. Here the CDR3 reads CASSFTTSQETQYF. CDR3 nucleotides: TGCGCCAGCAGCTTTACGACTAGCCAAGAGACCCAGTACTTC.

Note on this clonotype: Being one base from a much bigger clone, this may be a read error. The V and J genes are TRBV19 and TRBJ1-5, with TRBD1 as a possible D gene (6 bases). The CDR3 is 15 amino acids. Germline V CDR1 and CDR2: LNHDA, SQIVND (reference sequence). The CDR3 protein is CAGSTGSHSNQPQHF. Here the CDR3 DNA reads TGTGCCGGTAGTACAGGGTCTCATAGCAATCAGCCCCAGCATTTT. Combining the CDR3 with reference TRBV19 and TRBJ1-5 gives the whole variable domain DGGITQSPKYLFRKEGQNVTLSCEQNLNHDAMYWYRQDPGQGLRLIYYSQIVNDFQKGDIAEGYSVSREKKESFPLTVTSAQKNPTAFYLCAGSTGSHSNQPQHFGDGTRLSIL.

There are many counts of this clonotype. The chain joins TRBV20-1 to TRBJ2-7; D unresolved. V dropped 6 bases and J dropped 3 bases, with 15 bases sitting between them. Germline V CDR1 and CDR2: DFQATT, SNEGSKA (reference sequence). The CDR3 has 13 amino acids. For the CDR3, the DNA is TGCAGTGCCCTACAAGTGGACCTCTACGAGCAGTACTTC. It is translated as CSALQVDLYEQYF.

There are many counts of this clonotype. The rearrangement links TRBV7-2 to TRBJ2-7; 8 bases map to TRBD2. The CDR3 consists of 15 residues. The germline gives CDR1 SGHTA, CDR2 FQGNSA. J gave up 2 bases and V 5 bases, and 8 bases lay outside the gene matches. CDR3 DNA sequence: TGTGCCAGCAGCGCCGGGGGGGCCAGGACCTACGAGCAGTACTTC. This codes for CASSAGGARTYEQYF.

Many counts were recorded for this clonotype. V gene TRBV6-1 combines with J gene TRBJ2-5; 7 nucleotides match TRBD1. Germline V gene lookup returns CDR1 MNHNS and CDR2 SASEGT. CDR3 length: 13 amino acids. V shed 3 bases, J shed 7 bases, and the junction held 5 bases outside the gene matches. The CDR3 DNA follows: TGTGCCAGCAGTGACAGGGGGTCTGTGACCCAGTACTTC. Its protein product is CASSDRGSVTQYF.

This clonotype has ten or more counts. V usage is TRBV10-3 and J usage is TRBJ2-1; the D gene is possibly TRBD1 (5 bases). Germline V gene lookup returns CDR1 ENHRY and CDR2 SYGVKD. This CDR3 comprises 14 residues. Trimming cost V 4 bases and J 5 bases, with 12 bases left between them. The CDR3 reads CAISGPSRDNEQFF. The CDR3 nucleotides read TGTGCCATCAGTGGCCCGAGCAGGGACAATGAGCAGTTCTTC.

This clonotype has a handful of counts. The chain uses TRBV6-5 and TRBJ1-4, with D tentatively TRBD1 (6 bases). From germline, CDR1 is MNHEY and CDR2 SVGAGI. Trimming cost V 5 bases and J 8 bases, with 21 bases left between them. The CDR3 covers 16 residues. Here the CDR3 DNA reads TGTGCCAGCAGTATGGGGGGGGCACCAAACAGCGAAAAACTGTTTTTT. This gives the protein CASSMGGAPNSEKLFF.

The CDR3 spells CSATSPGLTGDAEQFF. The CDR3 coding sequence is TGCAGTGCTACTTCCCCAGGACTAACGGGAGACGCTGAGCAGTTCTTC. V usage is TRBV20-1 and J usage is TRBJ2-1; the D gene is possibly TRBD2 (6 bases). The V gene lost 4 bases and the J gene lost 9 bases, with 25 bases spanning the gap. The length of the CDR3 is 16 residues. The V gene's germline CDR1 is DFQATT and CDR2 SNEGSKA (reference sequence).

This clonotype appeared many times. The chain uses TRBV4-1 and TRBJ2-1; TRBD2 matches 10 bases. The CDR3 extends over 16 amino acids. Germline assignment: CDR1 MGHRA and CDR2 YSYEKL. Trimming cost V 3 bases and J 9 bases; bases outside gene matches: 11. The CDR3: CASSQGDGTSVGEQFF. For the CDR3, the DNA is TGCGCCAGCAGCCAGGGAGATGGGACTAGCGTCGGTGAGCAGTTCTTC.